This T cell receptor beta chain was captured by sequencing in a study of shared T cell receptors in the human thymus. The method was immunoSEQ multiplex PCR; TCRdb's version includes in-frame clones alone and lacks a portion of them. The sample yields over 650,000 clones, about 90% seen once. Trimming took 2 bases from V and 5 from J; bases not matched to a gene: 11. This CDR3 has 17 residues. Germline V gene data show CDR1 as SEHNR and CDR2 as FQNEAQ (reference sequence). This sample also belongs to another study, concerning human thymus T cells. From that report: Thymus specimens were resections from corrective heart surgery. Thymic and blood repertoires seemed to favor certain V and J genes. Unrelated individuals reportedly shared highly overlapping thymic TCR repertoires.

This receptor was identified in a boy under two years old with a congenital heart defect. This chain uses TRBV7-9 with TRBJ2-5; 10 bases fit TRBD2. The material sequenced was thymocytes. The CDR3 nucleotides are TGTGCCAGCAGCTTATCCTACCCTAGCGGGAGTGAGGAGACCCAGTACTTC. Translating gives CASSLSYPSGSEETQYF.